Following are 17 T cell receptor beta chains from one sample sequenced in a study of early T cells in non-severe SARS-CoV-2 infection. TCRdb fed the 5' RACE reads into MiXCR, producing one record per CDR3 protein. Of under 25,000 distinct CDR3 sequences in the sample, approximately 5% were seen once. Source material: whole blood. Receptor source: an adult who was a healthcare worker with PCR-confirmed SARS-CoV-2 infection or an uninfected control (not recorded which).

The sample holds a few counts of this clonotype. This chain joins TRBV7-8 and TRBJ2-1; D unclear. Trimming removed 2 bases from V and 4 bases from J, with 9 bases in between. Germline V CDR1 and CDR2: SGHVS, FQNEAQ. The CDR3 has 14 amino acids. The CDR3 coding sequence is TGTGCCAGCAGCTTAATTGGGCTATACAATGAGCAGTTCTTC. This translates into CASSLIGLYNEQFF.

On this clonotype itself: This may arise from a read error, as a much more abundant clone is one base away. This chain links TRBV20-1 with TRBJ2-5, with D perhaps TRBD1 or TRBD2 (6 bases each). CDR3 length: 15 residues. V dropped 6 bases and J dropped 3 bases, with 20 bases sitting between them. Per the germline V gene, CDR1 is DFQATT and CDR2 is SNEGSKA (reference sequence). The CDR3 spells CSAEIRGGPEETQYF. The CDR3, as DNA: TGCAGTGCGGAAATCAGAGGGGGGCCCGAAGAGACCCAGTACTTC.

Many counts were recorded for this clonotype. J is TRBJ2-5 and V is TRBV18; perhaps TRBD2 as D (6 bases). The CDR3 runs to 15 residues. V was cut by 0 bases and J by 5 bases, with 13 bases left in between. CDR1 is KGHSH and CDR2 is LQKENI in the germline V gene. The CDR3 here is CASSPPRGSEETQYF. In DNA, the CDR3 is TGTGCCAGCTCACCACCTCGGGGGAGCGAGGAGACCCAGTACTTC.

This clonotype has ten or more counts. The chain joins TRBV7-2 to TRBJ1-4, with no clear D. This CDR3 has 15 residues. Trimming removed 1 base from V and 8 bases from J, with 14 bases in between. Germline loops: CDR1 SGHTA, CDR2 FQGNSA. The CDR3 DNA follows: TGTGCCAGCAGCTTAGACGGCCTTTTGGCGGAAAAACTGTTTTTT. Translating gives CASSLDGLLAEKLFF.

By proportion, this clonotype is medium-sized. The CDR3 nucleotides read TGCAGTGCTAGGGTCCCTGGAGGGAACACTGAAGCTTTCTTT. Residues: CSARVPGGNTEAFF. The chain couples TRBV20-1 to TRBJ1-1, with D unresolved. The CDR3 is 14 amino acids. Trimming stripped 3 bases from V and 1 base from J, with 12 bases between. CDR1 DFQATT and CDR2 SNEGSKA come from the germline V gene (reference sequence).

In regard to this clonotype: A read error may be the cause here, since a much bigger clone is one base away. The chain's CDR3 is CASSLVSETETQYF. For the CDR3, the DNA is TGTGCCAGCAGCTTAGTGTCGGAAACAGAGACCCAGTACTTC. This chain uses TRBV7-2 with TRBJ2-5, with unresolved D. Germline V gene sequence: CDR1 SGHTA, CDR2 FQGNSA. The CDR3 is 14 amino acids. Trimming shortened V by 1 base and J by 4 bases, and 10 bases separated the two germline ends.

The genes are TRBV7-9 and TRBJ2-1; 15 bases line up with TRBD2. The CDR3 totals 18 residues. Looked up from germline, CDR1 is SEHNR and CDR2 is FQNEAQ (reference sequence). The J segment lost 7 bases and the V segment lost 2 bases, leaving 9 bases of the junction unmatched. CDR3: CASSLPLGGTSGRNEQFF. CDR3 nucleotides: TGTGCCAGCAGCTTACCCCTGGGGGGGACTAGCGGGAGGAATGAGCAGTTCTTC.

In its sample, this clonotype was seen many times. CDR3 region: CASSPPQPAKDTQYF. As DNA, the CDR3 is TGTGCCAGCTCACCACCGCAGCCAGCCAAAGATACGCAGTATTTT. This chain uses TRBV18 with TRBJ2-3; D not certain. Per germline, CDR1 KGHSH and CDR2 LQKENI. The ends were cut back, 0 bases at V and 5 bases at J, with 12 bases in the middle. The CDR3 covers 15 residues.

The rearrangement uses TRBV19 and TRBJ2-7, with TRBD1 matching 7 bases. V trimming: 3 bases; J trimming: 2 bases; junction bases outside the gene matches: 4. The CDR3 sequence is 14 residues long. Per the germline V gene, CDR1 is LNHDA and CDR2 is SQIVND (reference sequence). The CDR3 DNA sequence: TGTGCCAGTAGTATGACAGGGCAAGCCTACGAGCAGTACTTC. This sequence encodes CASSMTGQAYEQYF.

This clonotype was seen many times. The chain links TRBV3-1 to TRBJ2-7; 9 nucleotides match TRBD2. Germline lookup yields CDR1 LGHDT and CDR2 YNNKEL (reference sequence). V shed 6 bases and J 0 bases; nucleotides not matched to a gene: 9. The CDR3 consists of 16 residues. The CDR3 loop reads CASRALSGGSSYEQYF. The CDR3 DNA reads TGTGCCAGCAGGGCTCTGAGCGGGGGGAGCTCCTACGAGCAGTACTTC.

The chain is built from TRBV7-3 and TRBJ2-1, with D maybe TRBD2 (5 bases). The ends were cut back, 0 bases at V and 5 bases at J, with 8 bases in the middle. This CDR3 contains 14 residues. Germline V lookup: CDR1 SGHTA, CDR2 FQGTGA. The DNA of the CDR3 is TGTGCCAGCAGCTTAACTCACGGGGACAATGAGCAGTTCTTC. The encoded protein is CASSLTHGDNEQFF.

This clonotype came up many times. One end of the junction varies from germline; a read error may be responsible. J is TRBJ2-3 and V is TRBV5-4; 7 nucleotides line up with TRBD2. This CDR3 is 16 amino acids long. Germline V gene data show CDR1 as SGHNT and CDR2 as YYREEE (reference sequence). CDR3 protein: CASSLRTGLSTNTQYF. CDR3 nucleotides: TGTGCCAGCAGCTTGAGGACGGGACTAAGCACAAATACGCAGTATTTT.

This clonotype was found many times. The V gene is TRBV20-1, the J gene TRBJ1-6; D is uncertain. CDR3 length equals 13 residues. Germline V gives CDR1 DFQATT, CDR2 SNEGSKA (reference sequence). Trimming took 1 base from V and 4 from J, leaving 5 bases between them. CDR3 region: CSARAPYNSPLHF. CDR3 in DNA: TGCAGTGCTAGAGCACCGTATAATTCACCCCTCCACTTT.

This clonotype was seen only a few times. This rearrangement joins TRBV24-1 to TRBJ2-2, with 9 bases matching TRBD1. Trimming took 5 bases from V and 7 from J; bases not matched to a gene: 7. The CDR3 sequence is 15 residues long. Per germline, CDR1 KGHDR and CDR2 SFDVKD. CDR3 DNA: TGTGCCACCAGTGGACGGGACAGGGCGGTCGGGGAGCTGTTTTTT. Translated: CATSGRDRAVGELFF.

This clonotype was observed at least ten times. The V call is TRBV4-2, the J call TRBJ2-2; no definite D call. Germline V CDR1 and CDR2: LGHNA, YNFKEQ. V gave up 1 base and J gave up 9 bases, with 18 bases separating them. This CDR3 contains 16 residues. The CDR3 spells CASSQATMAIDRELFF. CDR3 nucleotides: TGTGCCAGCAGCCAAGCCACAATGGCAATTGACCGGGAGCTGTTTTTT.

This clonotype was counted many times. V is TRBV5-1 and J is TRBJ2-2; D not certain. V was pared by 0 bases and J by 7 bases, with 7 bases between. Germline CDR1 SGHRS, CDR2 YFSETQ. This CDR3 contains 13 residues. The CDR3 sequence: CASSLGSLGELFF. The CDR3 DNA follows: TGCGCCAGCAGCTTGGGAAGTCTCGGGGAGCTGTTTTTT.

This clonotype appeared a few times. At one end, the junction sequence differs from germline, possibly due to a read error. The genes are TRBV7-2 and TRBJ2-7, with TRBD2 identical over 10 bases. CDR1 is SGHTA, CDR2 FQGNSA, per germline. The CDR3 consists of 13 residues. The CDR3 here is CASSLGLAGDTFF. DNA of the CDR3: TGTGCCAGCAGCTTAGGGCTAGCGGGGGATACCTTCTTC.